This T cell receptor beta chain was recorded in a study of OX40 agonist ivuxolimab in advanced cancers. Study-wide points: Mean expanded clone counts were higher in CD8+ than CD4+ T cells.

The assay was immunoSEQ multiplex PCR, and TCRdb's table has in-frame clones only and misses some. The sample contains over 45,000 clones, over 90% of which appear only once. Concerning this clone: The antigen is unknown.

This TCR derives from an adult with an advanced solid tumor such as melanoma, head and neck, liver or kidney cancer. The sequenced sample was CD4+ or CD8+ T cells sorted from blood, obtained in a trial of the OX40 agonist ivuxolimab.

The CDR3 DNA is TGTGCCAGCAGCTTAGAGGCAGGGGAGAGCGAGCAGTACTTC. Translated: CASSLEAGESEQYF. The genes are TRBV7-6 and TRBJ2-7, with a weak D call TRBD1 (6 bases). The CDR3 loop spans 14 amino acids. V was shortened by 1 base and J by 6 bases, with 13 bases between the two germline ends. Germline CDR1 is SGHVS and CDR2 is FNYEAQ.